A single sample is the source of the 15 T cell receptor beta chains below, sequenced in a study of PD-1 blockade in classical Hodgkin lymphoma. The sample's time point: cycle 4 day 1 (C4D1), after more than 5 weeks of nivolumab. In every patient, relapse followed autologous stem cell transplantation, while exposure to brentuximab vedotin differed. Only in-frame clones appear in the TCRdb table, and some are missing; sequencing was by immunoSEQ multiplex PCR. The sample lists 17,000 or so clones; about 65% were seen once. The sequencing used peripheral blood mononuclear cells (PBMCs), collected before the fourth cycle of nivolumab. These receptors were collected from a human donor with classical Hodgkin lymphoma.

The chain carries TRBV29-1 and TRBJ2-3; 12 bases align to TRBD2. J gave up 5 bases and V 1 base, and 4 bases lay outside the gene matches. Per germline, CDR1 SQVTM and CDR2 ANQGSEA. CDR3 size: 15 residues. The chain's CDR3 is CSVEGLAGDLDTQYF. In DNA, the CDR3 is TGCAGCGTTGAAGGACTAGCGGGGGACCTAGATACGCAGTATTTT.

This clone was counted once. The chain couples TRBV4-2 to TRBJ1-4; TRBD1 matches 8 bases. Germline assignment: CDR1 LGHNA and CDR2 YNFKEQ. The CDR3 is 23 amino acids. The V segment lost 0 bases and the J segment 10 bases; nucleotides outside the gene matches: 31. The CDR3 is CASSQENFPRFRDRPIHYGKLFF. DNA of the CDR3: TGTGCCAGCAGCCAAGAAAATTTCCCAAGATTCCGGGACAGGCCAATTCATTATGGAAAACTGTTTTTT.

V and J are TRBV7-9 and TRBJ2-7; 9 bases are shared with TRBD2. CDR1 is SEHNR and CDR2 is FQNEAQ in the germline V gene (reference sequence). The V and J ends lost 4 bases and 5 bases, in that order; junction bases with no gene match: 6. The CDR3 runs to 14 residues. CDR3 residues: CASSSPAGGHEQYF. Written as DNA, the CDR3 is TGTGCCAGCAGCTCTCCAGCGGGAGGTCACGAGCAGTACTTC.

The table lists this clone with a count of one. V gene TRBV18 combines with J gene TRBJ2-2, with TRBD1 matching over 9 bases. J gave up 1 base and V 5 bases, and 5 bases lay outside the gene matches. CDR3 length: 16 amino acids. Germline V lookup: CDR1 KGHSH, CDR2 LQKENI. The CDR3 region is CASSSQGAKNTGELFF. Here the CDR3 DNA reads TGTGCCAGCTCATCACAGGGGGCAAAGAACACCGGGGAGCTGTTTTTT.

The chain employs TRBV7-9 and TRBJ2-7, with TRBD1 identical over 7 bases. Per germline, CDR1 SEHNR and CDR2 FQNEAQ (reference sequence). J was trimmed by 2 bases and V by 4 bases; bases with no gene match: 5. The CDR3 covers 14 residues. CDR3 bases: TGTGCCAGCAGCTCCGGGACAGTAGCCTACGAGCAGTACTTC. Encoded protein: CASSSGTVAYEQYF.

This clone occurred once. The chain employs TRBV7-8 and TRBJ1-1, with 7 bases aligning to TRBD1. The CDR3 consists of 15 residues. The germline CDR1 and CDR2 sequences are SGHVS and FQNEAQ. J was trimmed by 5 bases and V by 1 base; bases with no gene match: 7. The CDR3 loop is CASSLEGAVGTEAFF. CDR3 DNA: TGTGCCAGCAGCTTAGAGGGGGCAGTGGGTACTGAAGCTTTCTTT.

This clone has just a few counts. DNA for the CDR3: TGTGCCAGCAGCTTAGAACTGACAGTCTACGAGCAGTACTTC. Protein sequence: CASSLELTVYEQYF. This rearrangement joins TRBV11-2 to TRBJ2-7; maybe TRBD1 (5 bases). This CDR3 region has 14 residues. Deletions cut 0 bases from V and 3 bases from J, with 9 bases between. Germline CDR1 is SGHAT and CDR2 is FQNNGV.

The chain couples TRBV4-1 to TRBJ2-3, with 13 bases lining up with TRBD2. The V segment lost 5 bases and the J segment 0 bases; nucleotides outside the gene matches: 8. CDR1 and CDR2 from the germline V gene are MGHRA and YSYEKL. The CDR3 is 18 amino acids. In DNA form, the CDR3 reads TGCGCCAGCAGCTCCCGGACTAGCGGGGGAACTAGCACAGATACGCAGTATTTT. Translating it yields CASSSRTSGGTSTDTQYF.

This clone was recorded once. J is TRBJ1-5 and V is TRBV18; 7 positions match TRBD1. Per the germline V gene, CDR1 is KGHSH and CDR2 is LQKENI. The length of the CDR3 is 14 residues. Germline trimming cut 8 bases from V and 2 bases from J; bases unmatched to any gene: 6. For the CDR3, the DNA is TGTGCCAGCACGACAGGGTTGGGCAATCAGCCCCAGCATTTT. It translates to CASTTGLGNQPQHF. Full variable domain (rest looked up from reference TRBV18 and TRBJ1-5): NAGVMQNPRHLVRRRGQEARLRCSPMKGHSHVYWYRQLPEEGLKFMVYLQKENIIDESGMPKERFSAEFPKEGPSILRIQQVVRGDSAAYFCASTTGLGNQPQHFGDGTRLSIL.

The CDR3 loop reads CASSQGPRATNEKLFF. CDR3 DNA: TGCGCCAGCAGCCAAGGTCCGAGGGCAACTAATGAAAAACTGTTTTTT. This chain joins TRBV4-1 and TRBJ1-4; D is undetermined. This CDR3 has 16 residues. Trimming took off 1 base at V and 0 bases at J, with 9 bases between the two ends. CDR1 and CDR2 (germline): MGHRA, YSYEKL.

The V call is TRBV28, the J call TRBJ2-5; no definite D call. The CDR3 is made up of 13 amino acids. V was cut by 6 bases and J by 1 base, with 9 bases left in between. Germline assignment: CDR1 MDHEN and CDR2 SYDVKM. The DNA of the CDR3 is TGTGCCAGCAGCCTGAGTGGCCAAGAGACCCAGTACTTC. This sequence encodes CASSLSGQETQYF.

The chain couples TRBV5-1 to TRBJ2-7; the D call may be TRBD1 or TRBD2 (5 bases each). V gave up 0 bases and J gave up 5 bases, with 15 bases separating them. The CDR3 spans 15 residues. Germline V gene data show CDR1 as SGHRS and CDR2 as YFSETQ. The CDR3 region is CASSLVRGNRNEQYF. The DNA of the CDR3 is TGCGCCAGCAGCTTGGTACGGGGAAACAGGAACGAGCAGTACTTC. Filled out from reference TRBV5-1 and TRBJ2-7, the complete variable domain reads KAGVTQTPRYLIKTRGQQVTLSCSPISGHRSVSWYQQTPGQGLQFLFEYFSETQRNKGNFPGRFSGRQFSNSRSEMNVSTLELGDSALYLCASSLVRGNRNEQYFGPGTRLTVT.

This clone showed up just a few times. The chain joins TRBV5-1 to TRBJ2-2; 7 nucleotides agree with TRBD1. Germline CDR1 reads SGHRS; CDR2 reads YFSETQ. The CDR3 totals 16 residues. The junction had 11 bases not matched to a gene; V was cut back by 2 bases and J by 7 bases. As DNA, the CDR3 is TGCGCCAGCAGCTTTACCGGGACAGTCAGGATCGGGGAGCTGTTTTTT. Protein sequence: CASSFTGTVRIGELFF.

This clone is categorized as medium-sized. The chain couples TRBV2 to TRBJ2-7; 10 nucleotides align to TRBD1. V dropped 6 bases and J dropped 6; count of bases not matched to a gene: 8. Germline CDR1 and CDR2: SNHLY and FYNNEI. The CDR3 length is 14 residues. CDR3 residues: CASRAGTGDREQYF. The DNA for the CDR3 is TGTGCCAGCAGGGCCGGGACAGGGGACCGCGAGCAGTACTTC.

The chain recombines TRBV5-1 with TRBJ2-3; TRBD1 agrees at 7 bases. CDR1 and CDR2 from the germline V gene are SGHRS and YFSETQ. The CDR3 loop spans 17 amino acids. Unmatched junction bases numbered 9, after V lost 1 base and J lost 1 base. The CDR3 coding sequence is TGCGCCAGCAGCTTGCTCACCGGGACAGCGGGCACAGATACGCAGTATTTT. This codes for CASSLLTGTAGTDTQYF.